This T cell receptor (beta chain) appears in the sequencing data of a study of blood T cell repertoires in COVID-19. Study-level background: The United States, Italy and Spain supplied acute and convalescent COVID-19 samples. T cells, B-cell-depleted T cells, or PBMCs provided the cDNA or gDNA that served as material.

As handled by the study authors: Reference gene primers were amplified, and this amplification served to estimate nucleated cell counts. Assay: immunoSEQ multiplex PCR; the TCRdb copy retains only in-frame clones and omits some. V, J and clone size are taken as reported in that table, and D and trimming were inferred from the DNA itself. The sample lists about 190,000 clones, approximately 86% occurring once. Germline lookup yields CDR1 MNHNY and CDR2 SVGAGI (reference sequence). V lost 2 bases to trimming and J lost 4 bases, with 9 bases between them. The CDR3 runs 14 residues. This clone was observed a single time.

The sequence derives from a woman older than 75 with active or convalescent COVID-19. The chain is built from TRBV6-6 and TRBJ1-3, with D possibly TRBD1 on 5 matching bases. The specimen was peripheral blood. CDR3 region: CASSYRGSGNTIYF. Written as DNA, the CDR3 is TGTGCCAGCAGTTACAGGGGCTCCGGAAACACCATATATTTT.